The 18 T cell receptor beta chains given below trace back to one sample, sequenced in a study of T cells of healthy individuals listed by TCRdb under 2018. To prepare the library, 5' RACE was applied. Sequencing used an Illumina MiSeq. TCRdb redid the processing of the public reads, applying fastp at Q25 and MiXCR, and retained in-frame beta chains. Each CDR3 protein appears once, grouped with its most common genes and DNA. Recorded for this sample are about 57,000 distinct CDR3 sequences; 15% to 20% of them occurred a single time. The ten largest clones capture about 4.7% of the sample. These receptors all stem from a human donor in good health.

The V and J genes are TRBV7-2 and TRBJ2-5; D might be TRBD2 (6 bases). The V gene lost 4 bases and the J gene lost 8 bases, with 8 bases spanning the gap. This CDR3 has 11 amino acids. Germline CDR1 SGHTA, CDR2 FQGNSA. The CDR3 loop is CASSSGTTQYF. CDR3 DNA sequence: TGTGCCAGCAGCTCGGGGACTACCCAGTACTTC. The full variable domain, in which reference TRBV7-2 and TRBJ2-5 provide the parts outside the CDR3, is GAGVSQSPSNKVTEKGKDVELRCDPISGHTALYWYRQSLGQGLEFLIYFQGNSAPDKSGLPSDRFSAERTGGSVSTLTIQRTQQEDSAVYLCASSSGTTQYFGPGTRLLVL.

The CDR3 protein is CASSPSSPSGGTDTQYF. The DNA for the CDR3 is TGTGCCAGCTCACCATCCAGCCCTAGCGGGGGTACAGATACGCAGTATTTT. The chain is built from TRBV18 and TRBJ2-3, with 10 nucleotides matching TRBD2. Trimming took 2 bases from V and 3 from J; bases not matched to a gene: 8. The germline V gene has CDR1 KGHSH and CDR2 LQKENI. This CDR3 region has 17 residues.

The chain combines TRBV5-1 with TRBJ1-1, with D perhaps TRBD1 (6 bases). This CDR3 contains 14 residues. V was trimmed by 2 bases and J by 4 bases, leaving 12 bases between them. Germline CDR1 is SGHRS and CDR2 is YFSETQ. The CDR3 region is CASSFGGQGTEAFF. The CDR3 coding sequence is TGCGCCAGCAGCTTTGGGGGGCAGGGCACTGAAGCTTTCTTT.

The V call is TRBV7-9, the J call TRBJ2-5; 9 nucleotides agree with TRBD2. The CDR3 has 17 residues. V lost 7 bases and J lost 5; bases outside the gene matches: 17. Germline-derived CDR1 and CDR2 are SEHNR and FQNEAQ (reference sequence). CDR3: CASTGSGLAGGQETQYF. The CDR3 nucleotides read TGTGCCAGCACCGGATCCGGACTCGCGGGGGGGCAGGAGACCCAGTACTTC.

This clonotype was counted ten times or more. CDR3 sequence reads: CASSLGTGVQETQYF. CDR3 DNA sequence: TGTGCCAGCAGCTTAGGGACGGGGGTACAAGAGACCCAGTACTTC. V usage is TRBV5-4 and J usage is TRBJ2-5; D may be TRBD2 (6 bases). V gave up 2 bases and J gave up 2 bases, with 13 bases separating them. This CDR3 has 15 residues. Per germline, CDR1 SGHNT and CDR2 YYREEE (reference sequence).

The CDR3 region is CASSSRDRFYEQYF. CDR3 bases: TGTGCCAGCAGCTCACGGGACAGGTTCTACGAGCAGTACTTC. The chain combines TRBV7-8 with TRBJ2-7; 8 nucleotides align to TRBD1. The CDR3 covers 14 residues. J was trimmed by 3 bases and V by 4 bases; bases with no gene match: 5. From germline, CDR1 is SGHVS and CDR2 FQNEAQ.

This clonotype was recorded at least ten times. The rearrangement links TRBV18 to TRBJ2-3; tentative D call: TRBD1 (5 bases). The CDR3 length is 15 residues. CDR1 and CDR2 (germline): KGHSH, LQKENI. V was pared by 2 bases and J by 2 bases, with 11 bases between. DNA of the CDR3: TGTGCCAGCTCACCAGCCGACAGACACACAGATACGCAGTATTTT. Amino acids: CASSPADRHTDTQYF. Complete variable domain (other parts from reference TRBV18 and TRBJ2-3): NAGVMQNPRHLVRRRGQEARLRCSPMKGHSHVYWYRQLPEEGLKFMVYLQKENIIDESGMPKERFSAEFPKEGPSILRIQQVVRGDSAAYFCASSPADRHTDTQYFGPGTRLTVL.

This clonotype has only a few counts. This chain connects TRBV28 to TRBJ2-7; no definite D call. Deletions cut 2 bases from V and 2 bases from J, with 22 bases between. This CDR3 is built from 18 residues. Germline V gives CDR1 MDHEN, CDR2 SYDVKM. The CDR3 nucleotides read TGTGCCAGCAGTTTAGGCAGGCCCTTTGCTAAACAAACCTACGAGCAGTACTTC. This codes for CASSLGRPFAKQTYEQYF.

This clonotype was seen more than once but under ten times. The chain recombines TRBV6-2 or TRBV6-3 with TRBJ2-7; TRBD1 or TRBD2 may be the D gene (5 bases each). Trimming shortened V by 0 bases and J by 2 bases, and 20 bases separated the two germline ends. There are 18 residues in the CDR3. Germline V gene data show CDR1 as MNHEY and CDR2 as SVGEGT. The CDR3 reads CASSYSRDAGPSPYEQYF. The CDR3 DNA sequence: TGTGCCAGCAGTTACTCTCGGGACGCGGGTCCGAGCCCCTACGAGCAGTACTTC.

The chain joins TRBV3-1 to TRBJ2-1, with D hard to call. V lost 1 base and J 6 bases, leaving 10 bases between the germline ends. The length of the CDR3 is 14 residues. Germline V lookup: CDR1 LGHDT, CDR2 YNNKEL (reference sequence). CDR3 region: CASSQARWGNEQFF. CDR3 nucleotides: TGTGCCAGCAGCCAAGCGCGATGGGGCAATGAGCAGTTCTTC.

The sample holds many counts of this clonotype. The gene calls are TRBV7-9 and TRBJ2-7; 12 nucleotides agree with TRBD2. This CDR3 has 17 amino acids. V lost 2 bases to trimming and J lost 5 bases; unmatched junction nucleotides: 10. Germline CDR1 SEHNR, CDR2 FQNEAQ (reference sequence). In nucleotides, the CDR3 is TGTGCCAGCAGCTTACAATTGGCTAGCGGGGGGGGCCACGAGCAGTACTTC. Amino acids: CASSLQLASGGGHEQYF.

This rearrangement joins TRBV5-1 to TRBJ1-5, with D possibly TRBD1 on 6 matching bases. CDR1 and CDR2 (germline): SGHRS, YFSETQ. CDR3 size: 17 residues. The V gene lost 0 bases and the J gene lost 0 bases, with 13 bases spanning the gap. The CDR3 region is CASSLVARGDSNQPQHF. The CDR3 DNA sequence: TGCGCCAGCAGCTTGGTAGCAAGGGGGGATAGCAATCAGCCCCAGCATTTT.

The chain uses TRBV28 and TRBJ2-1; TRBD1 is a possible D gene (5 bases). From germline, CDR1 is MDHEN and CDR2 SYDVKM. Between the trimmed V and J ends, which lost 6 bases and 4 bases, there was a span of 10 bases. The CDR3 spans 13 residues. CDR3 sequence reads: CASRIQEYNEQFF. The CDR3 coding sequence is TGTGCCAGCAGGATACAGGAGTACAATGAGCAGTTCTTC.

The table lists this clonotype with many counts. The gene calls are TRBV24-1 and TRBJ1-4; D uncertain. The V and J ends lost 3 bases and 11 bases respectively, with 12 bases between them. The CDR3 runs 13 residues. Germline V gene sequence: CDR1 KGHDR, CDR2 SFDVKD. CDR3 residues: CATSDEFAVKLFF. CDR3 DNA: TGTGCCACCAGTGATGAATTTGCAGTCAAACTGTTTTTT.

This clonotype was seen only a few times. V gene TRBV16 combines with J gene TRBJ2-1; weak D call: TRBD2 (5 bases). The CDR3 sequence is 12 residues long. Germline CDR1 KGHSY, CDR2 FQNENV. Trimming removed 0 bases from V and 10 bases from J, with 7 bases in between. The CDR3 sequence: CASSQSTTEQFF. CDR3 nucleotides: TGTGCCAGCAGCCAATCGACTACAGAGCAGTTCTTC.

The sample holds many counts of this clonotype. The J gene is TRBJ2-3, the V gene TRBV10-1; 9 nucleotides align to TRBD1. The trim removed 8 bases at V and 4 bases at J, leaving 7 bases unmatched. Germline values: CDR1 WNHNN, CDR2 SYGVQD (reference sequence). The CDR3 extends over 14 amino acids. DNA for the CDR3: TGCGCCAGCGGCGGGACAGGGCGGCCAGATACGCAGTATTTT. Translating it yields CASGGTGRPDTQYF.

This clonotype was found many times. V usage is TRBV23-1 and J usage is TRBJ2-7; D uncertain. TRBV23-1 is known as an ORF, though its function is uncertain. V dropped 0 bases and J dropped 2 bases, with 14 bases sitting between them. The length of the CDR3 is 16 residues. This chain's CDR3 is CASSQSLWHVPYEQYF. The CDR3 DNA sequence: TGCGCCAGCAGTCAATCTCTATGGCATGTCCCCTACGAGCAGTACTTC.

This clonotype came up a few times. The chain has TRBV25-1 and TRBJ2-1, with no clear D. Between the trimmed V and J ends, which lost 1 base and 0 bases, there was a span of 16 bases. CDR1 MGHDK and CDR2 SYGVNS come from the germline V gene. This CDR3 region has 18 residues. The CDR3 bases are TGTGCCAGCAGTGAATCCGGTCAGTTGGCGGCCTCCTACAATGAGCAGTTCTTC. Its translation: CASSESGQLAASYNEQFF.